This is a list of T cell receptor beta chains from one sample in a study of blood T cell repertoires in COVID-19. Measured with immunoSEQ multiplex PCR; TCRdb has only the in-frame clones, and not every one. The data show some 40,000 clones, with more than 90% seen just once and 5.5% held by the top ten. Material for sequencing was peripheral blood. These receptors all come from a woman of 80 years or more with acute or convalescent COVID-19. The CDR3 runs from the conserved cysteine through the conserved F or W. Each record gives: V gene, J gene, D gene, clone size, CDR3 protein, CDR3 DNA. The D gene is left open where the match is weak. Not all rows give a size; the values are once, few, many and, for expanded clones, a class.

TRBV9	TRBJ2-3	TRBD2	NA	CASSVTSGVGTDTQYF	TGTGCCAGCAGCGTTACTAGCGGGGTCGGCACAGATACGCAGTATTTT
TRBV3-1/TRBV3-2	TRBJ1-1	TRBD1	NA	CASSPWDRYMNTEAFF	TGTGCCAGCAGCCCGTGGGACAGGTACATGAACACTGAAGCTTTCTTT
TRBV2	TRBJ2-5	NA	NA	CASSVGGETQYF	TGTGCCAGCAGTGTCGGGGGAGAGACCCAGTACTTC
TRBV11-2	TRBJ2-2	NA	NA	CASSLVGRGNTGELFF	TGTGCCAGCAGCTTAGTGGGGAGAGGGAACACCGGGGAGCTGTTTTTT
TRBV2	TRBJ1-5	NA	NA	CASSGMGAGNQPQHF	TGTGCCAGCAGTGGGATGGGGGCGGGCAATCAGCCCCAGCATTTT
TRBV2	TRBJ1-6	NA	NA	CASSIGDSPLHF	TGTGCCAGCAGCATAGGGGATTCACCCCTCCACTTT
TRBV7-2	TRBJ2-2	NA	NA	CASSLAGYTGELFF	TGTGCCAGCAGCTTGGCAGGATACACCGGGGAGCTGTTTTTT
TRBV7-9	TRBJ1-2	TRBD1	NA	CASSRDRGEYGYTF	TGTGCCAGCAGCCGGGACAGGGGAGAGTATGGCTACACCTTC
TRBV5-6	TRBJ2-7	NA	NA	CASSWRSLQGYEQYF	TGTGCCAGCAGCTGGCGGTCTCTTCAGGGCTACGAGCAGTACTTC
TRBV29-1	TRBJ1-1	TRBD1	NA	CSARGGAGTEAFF	TGCAGCGCCCGAGGGGGCGCGGGCACTGAAGCTTTCTTT
TRBV3-1/TRBV3-2	TRBJ2-1	TRBD2	NA	CASSTLAGGIEQFF	TGTGCCAGCAGTACACTAGCGGGGGGAATTGAGCAGTTCTTC
TRBV7-8	TRBJ2-7	TRBD1	NA	CASSLRDRGPYEQYF	TGTGCCAGCAGCTTAAGGGACAGAGGGCCCTACGAGCAGTACTTC
TRBV5-1	TRBJ1-6	NA	NA	CASSFQYNSPLHF	TGCGCCAGCAGCTTTCAGTATAATTCACCCCTCCACTTT
TRBV11-2	TRBJ2-2	NA	NA	CASSSMTAGELFF	TGTGCCAGCAGCTCAATGACAGCCGGGGAGCTGTTTTTT
TRBV12-3/TRBV12-4	TRBJ1-6	NA	NA	CASSFRGYSPLHF	TGTGCCAGCAGTTTCAGGGGATATTCACCCCTCCACTTT
TRBV18	TRBJ1-5	TRBD1	NA	CASSPGTVNQPQHF	TGTGCCAGCTCACCAGGGACAGTAAATCAGCCCCAGCATTTT
TRBV4-3	TRBJ1-1	TRBD1	NA	CASSQDFSGGVPEAFF	TGCGCCAGCAGCCAAGATTTCTCAGGGGGCGTCCCTGAAGCTTTCTTT
TRBV7-3	TRBJ2-2	TRBD1	NA	CASSRQGSNTGELFF	TGTGCCAGCTCCCGACAGGGCTCGAACACCGGGGAGCTGTTTTTT
TRBV11-2	TRBJ2-1	NA	NA	CASSWAASGSYNEQFF	TGTGCCAGCAGCTGGGCAGCGAGCGGTTCCTACAATGAGCAGTTCTTC
TRBV5-1	TRBJ2-1	TRBD2	NA	CASSGQAGAPGEQFF	TGCGCCAGCTCCGGCCAAGCGGGGGCCCCTGGGGAGCAGTTCTTC
TRBV19	TRBJ2-4	NA	once	CASSSLWGVTEGGDQYF	TGTGCCAGTAGCTCCCTATGGGGGGTAACTGAAGGAGGCGATCAGTACTTC
TRBV5-4	TRBJ2-3	NA	NA	CASSPAQGGGRADTQYF	TGTGCCAGCAGCCCCGCCCAAGGGGGGGGGCGCGCAGATACGCAGTATTTT
TRBV7-8	TRBJ1-1	TRBD1	once	CASSTRLGQGNTEAFF	TGTGCCAGCAGCACTCGACTAGGACAGGGGAACACTGAAGCTTTCTTT
TRBV5-1	TRBJ1-1	NA	NA	CASSSRPGDLNTEAFF	TGCGCCAGCAGCTCACGACCGGGGGATTTGAACACTGAAGCTTTCTTT
TRBV11-3	TRBJ2-3	NA	NA	CASSPRGNTGEYGTDTQYF	TGTGCCAGCAGCCCTCGGGGGAATACAGGCGAATATGGCACAGATACGCAGTATTTT
TRBV5-8	TRBJ1-1	NA	NA	CASSRQLNTEAFF	TGTGCCAGCAGCCGACAGCTCAACACTGAAGCTTTCTTT
TRBV5-4	TRBJ1-2	TRBD1	NA	CASSRGQGEDWYGYTF	TGTGCCAGCAGCCGGGGACAGGGGGAAGACTGGTATGGCTACACCTTC